Each of the 28 T cell receptor beta chains below was sequenced from the same sample in a study of T cell clones after liver transplantation. Sequencing was performed with immunoSEQ multiplex PCR; in TCRdb, only in-frame clones are kept and a portion is missing. This table holds about 15,000 clones, about four fifths found once. The source material was CD8+ T cells from blood, sampled approximately 50 months after liver transplant. The receptors come from a human patient who received a liver transplant. Some of these T cells may belong to the graft donor.

The chain combines TRBV19 with TRBJ1-2; no reliable D call. Germline lookup yields CDR1 LNHDA and CDR2 SQIVND (reference sequence). The CDR3 runs to 14 residues. Trimming shortened V by 6 bases and J by 2 bases, and 13 bases separated the two germline ends. The CDR3: CASRTLLANYGYTF. The CDR3 DNA reads TGTGCCAGTAGGACCCTGCTTGCGAACTATGGCTACACCTTC.

This clone was detected only once. J is TRBJ1-5 and V is TRBV4-1; 7 nucleotides align to TRBD1. The CDR3 loop spans 15 amino acids. Germline V gene sequence: CDR1 MGHRA, CDR2 YSYEKL. Trimming took 4 bases from V and 9 from J; bases not matched to a gene: 12. The CDR3 region is CASSLQGGGGRPQHF. In DNA form, the CDR3 reads TGCGCCAGCAGCCTCCAGGGGGGCGGGGGGCGGCCCCAGCATTTT.

The table lists this clone with a count of one. CDR3 region: CASSLWSSGGEETQYF. CDR3 in DNA: TGTGCCAGCAGCTTATGGTCTAGCGGGGGGGAAGAGACCCAGTACTTC. V and J are TRBV7-6 and TRBJ2-5; 12 bases are a match to TRBD2. V was clipped by 2 bases and J by 3 bases; unmatched bases: 4. The germline V gene encodes CDR1 SGHVS and CDR2 FNYEAQ. CDR3 length equals 16 residues.

The CDR3 region has the DNA TGTGCCAGCAGCTTAGAAGGGGCGGCCTCAGGCCGCTACGAGCAGTACTTC. It encodes CASSLEGAASGRYEQYF. The chain couples TRBV7-6 to TRBJ2-7, with D possibly matching TRBD1 (5 bases). V gave up 1 base and J gave up 3 bases, with 19 bases separating them. Germline V CDR1 and CDR2: SGHVS, FNYEAQ. There are 17 residues in the CDR3.

The chain combines TRBV27 with TRBJ2-1, with 9 bases aligning to TRBD2. The CDR3 covers 15 residues. CDR1 MNHEY and CDR2 SMNVEV come from the germline V gene (reference sequence). Trimming removed 5 bases from V and 7 bases from J; junction bases left unmatched: 9. The CDR3 region has the DNA TGTGCCAGCAGTAAGTTAGCGGGAGCGGGTAATGAGCAGTTCTTC. Translation gives CASSKLAGAGNEQFF.

The chain joins TRBV2 to TRBJ2-1, with TRBD1 matching 8 bases. The V gene's germline CDR1 is SNHLY and CDR2 FYNNEI. V was clipped by 8 bases and J by 5 bases; unmatched bases: 5. This CDR3 spans 13 amino acids. The CDR3 DNA follows: TGTGCCAGCTCCGGGACAGGCGACAATGAGCAGTTCTTC. Translated, it gives CASSGTGDNEQFF.

The V gene is TRBV19, the J gene TRBJ2-3; D possibly corresponds to TRBD2 (5 bases). V was shortened by 3 bases and J by 5 bases, with 12 bases between the two germline ends. The germline V gene has CDR1 LNHDA and CDR2 SQIVND (reference sequence). The CDR3 has 14 amino acids. As DNA, the CDR3 is TGTGCCAGTAGTATTTTCCTAGCAGGAGATACGCAGTATTTT. Translated: CASSIFLAGDTQYF.

This sequence joins TRBV28 and TRBJ2-7, with D hard to call. Germline values: CDR1 MDHEN, CDR2 SYDVKM. The CDR3 runs 11 residues. V lost 5 bases and J 4 bases, leaving 6 bases between the germline ends. The CDR3 reads CASSPQYEQYF. The CDR3 DNA reads as TGTGCCAGCAGTCCCCAGTACGAGCAGTACTTC.

V usage is TRBV4-3 and J usage is TRBJ2-5, with 7 nucleotides matching TRBD2. The germline V gene encodes CDR1 LGHNA and CDR2 YSLEER. This CDR3 spans 16 amino acids. J was trimmed by 0 bases and V by 4 bases; bases with no gene match: 8. For the CDR3, the DNA is TGCGCCAGCAGCCCCTCGGGTGGGGGGGACCAAGAGACCCAGTACTTC. It yields the protein CASSPSGGGDQETQYF.

This rearrangement joins TRBV6-1 to TRBJ2-3; D possibly corresponds to TRBD2 (5 bases). Trimming removed 8 bases at V and 2 bases at J, with 14 bases between. The CDR3 contains 14 residues. CDR1 is MNHNS and CDR2 is SASEGT in the germline V gene. Written as DNA, the CDR3 is TGTGCCAGCCCGGGATCCGCGCTCACAGATACGCAGTATTTT. Its protein is CASPGSALTDTQYF.

The chain recombines TRBV4-2 with TRBJ1-5; D not certain. Germline values: CDR1 LGHNA, CDR2 YNFKEQ. The CDR3 has 14 amino acids. The V and J ends lost 1 base and 7 bases respectively, with 11 bases between them. The CDR3 reads CASSQAAVGQPQHF. DNA of the CDR3: TGTGCCAGCAGCCAAGCGGCAGTTGGACAGCCCCAGCATTTT.

The rearrangement links TRBV11-2 to TRBJ2-5; no reliable D call. Germline lookup yields CDR1 SGHAT and CDR2 FQNNGV. The CDR3 has 17 amino acids. Trimming removed 1 base at V and 4 bases at J, with 19 bases between. The CDR3 DNA is TGTGCCAGCAGCTTAGGCAATGTGGCAGGTTACCTAGAGACCCAGTACTTC. The encoded protein is CASSLGNVAGYLETQYF.

The V and J genes are TRBV4-2 and TRBJ2-1, with D perhaps TRBD1 or TRBD2 (5 bases each). V was pared by 4 bases and J by 6 bases, with 7 bases between. Germline-derived CDR1 and CDR2 are LGHNA and YNFKEQ. This CDR3 is 12 amino acids long. The CDR3 here is CASSRGSNEQFF. The CDR3 DNA is TGTGCCAGCAGCCGGGGGAGCAATGAGCAGTTCTTC.

The gene calls are TRBV7-9 and TRBJ2-1; TRBD2 aligns across 8 bases. Germline values: CDR1 SEHNR, CDR2 FQNEAQ (reference sequence). This CDR3 is built from 16 residues. V dropped 5 bases and J dropped 9; count of bases not matched to a gene: 15. CDR3: CASSPTSGSLGLEQFF. CDR3 bases: TGTGCCAGCAGCCCAACGAGCGGGAGCCTCGGCCTTGAGCAGTTCTTC.

A few counts support this clone. CDR3 nucleotide sequence: TGTGCCAGCAGTTTGGAGGACAGCAATCAGCCCCAGCATTTT. Amino acids: CASSLEDSNQPQHF. The chain combines TRBV28 with TRBJ1-5; D is unresolved. This CDR3 comprises 14 residues. Per the germline V gene, CDR1 is MDHEN and CDR2 is SYDVKM. Trimming took off 3 bases at V and 1 base at J, with 7 bases between the two ends.

The rearrangement joins TRBV5-1 to TRBJ1-6; the D gene is possibly TRBD1 (5 bases). Germline V gives CDR1 SGHRS, CDR2 YFSETQ. The CDR3 consists of 17 residues. Trimming shortened V by 5 bases and J by 7 bases, and 22 bases separated the two germline ends. The CDR3 is CASRGWDGYLLNSPLHF. CDR3 DNA sequence: TGCGCCAGCAGGGGATGGGACGGATACTTACTAAATTCACCCCTCCACTTT.

The chain employs TRBV18 and TRBJ2-3; D may be TRBD1 or TRBD2 (5 bases each). Trimming left V 6 bases short and J 2 bases short, with 15 bases between. CDR3 length: 15 residues. Looked up from germline, CDR1 is KGHSH and CDR2 is LQKENI. The CDR3 DNA reads TGTGCCAGCTCCTACGGGGACCTAGCCACAGATACGCAGTATTTT. Its translation is CASSYGDLATDTQYF. Using reference TRBV18 and TRBJ2-3 for the parts outside the CDR3, the full variable domain is NAGVMQNPRHLVRRRGQEARLRCSPMKGHSHVYWYRQLPEEGLKFMVYLQKENIIDESGMPKERFSAEFPKEGPSILRIQQVVRGDSAAYFCASSYGDLATDTQYFGPGTRLTVL.

This clone appeared a single time. The chain recombines TRBV12-5 with TRBJ1-5, with D unclear. The germline V gene encodes CDR1 LGHNT and CDR2 FRNRAP. V gave up 0 bases and J gave up 8 bases, with 14 bases separating them. The CDR3 length is 15 residues. The CDR3 DNA reads as TGTGCTAGTGGTTTGGTAATCTCCGAGTTAGAGCCCCAGCATTTT. It encodes CASGLVISELEPQHF.

The chain has TRBV7-9 and TRBJ1-2; 8 bases line up with TRBD1. CDR3 length: 15 amino acids. Per germline, CDR1 SEHNR and CDR2 FQNEAQ (reference sequence). The ends lost 5 bases at V and 0 bases at J; junction bases unmatched: 5. CDR3 residues: CASSARTGTNYGYTF. The DNA of the CDR3 is TGTGCCAGCAGCGCCCGGACAGGGACTAACTATGGCTACACCTTC. Filled out from reference TRBV7-9 and TRBJ1-2, the complete variable domain reads DTGVSQNPRHKITKRGQNVTFRCDPISEHNRLYWYRQTLGQGPEFLTYFQNEAQLEKSRLLSDRFSAERPKGSFSTLEIQRTEQGDSAMYLCASSARTGTNYGYTFGSGTRLTVV.

The genes are TRBV4-3 and TRBJ1-1; D not resolved. This CDR3 has 14 amino acids. The germline V gene encodes CDR1 LGHNA and CDR2 YSLEER. The V gene lost 0 bases and the J gene lost 2 bases, with 7 bases spanning the gap. CDR3 sequence: CASSQDSLNTEAFF. The DNA for the CDR3 is TGCGCCAGCAGCCAAGATTCCCTCAACACTGAAGCTTTCTTT.

The chain recombines TRBV7-9 with TRBJ2-7, with D maybe TRBD2 (6 bases). V dropped 1 base and J dropped 1 base, with 11 bases sitting between them. The CDR3 spans 15 residues. Germline-derived CDR1 and CDR2 are SEHNR and FQNEAQ (reference sequence). The CDR3 spells CASSLEGGGSYEQYF. The CDR3 nucleotides are TGTGCCAGCAGCTTAGAGGGCGGAGGGTCCTACGAGCAGTACTTC.

For the CDR3, the DNA is TGTGCCAGCAGCCCAGGACAGCCATACGAGCAGTACTTC. Translated, it gives CASSPGQPYEQYF. The chain couples TRBV7-9 to TRBJ2-7; maybe TRBD1 (6 bases). The CDR3 covers 13 residues. Germline V CDR1 and CDR2: SEHNR, FQNEAQ (reference sequence). The V end lost 5 bases, the J end lost 4 bases, and 12 bases lay between the germline ends.

The CDR3, as DNA: TGTGCCCTAGAAAGTATCACCGGGGAGCTGTTTTTT. Translated, it gives CALESITGELFF. The chain is built from TRBV19 and TRBJ2-2, with unresolved D. Per germline, CDR1 LNHDA and CDR2 SQIVND (reference sequence). The CDR3 is 12 residues long. V lost 11 bases to trimming and J lost 4 bases, with 11 bases between them.

The CDR3 nucleotides are TGTGCCAGTAGTATCCGGGACAGGGTGGACAGGGAGCAGTTCTTC. Residues: CASSIRDRVDREQFF. This sequence joins TRBV19 and TRBJ2-1, with TRBD1 matching 9 bases. The CDR3 sequence is 15 residues long. With V trimmed by 3 bases and J by 10 bases, 10 bases remained unmatched. Germline-derived CDR1 and CDR2 are LNHDA and SQIVND (reference sequence).

The rearrangement joins TRBV9 to TRBJ2-7, with TRBD2 matching 11 bases. The germline CDR1 and CDR2 sequences are SGDLS and YYNGEE. The trim removed 5 bases at V and 7 bases at J, leaving 17 bases unmatched. The CDR3 runs 17 residues. The DNA for the CDR3 is TGTGCCAGCAGTGAAAACATAGCGGGAGGGATAACGGGGGAGCAGTACTTC. As protein: CASSENIAGGITGEQYF. The whole variable domain, filled in from reference TRBV9 and TRBJ2-7, reads DSGVTQTPKHLITATGQRVTLRCSPRSGDLSVYWYQQSLDQGLQFLIQYYNGEERAKGNILERFSAQQFPDLHSELNLSSLELGDSALYFCASSENIAGGITGEQYFGPGTRLTVT.

This clone was seen just once. This rearrangement joins TRBV29-1 to TRBJ2-7, with D perhaps matching TRBD1 (9 bases). Per germline, CDR1 SQVTM and CDR2 ANQGSEA. The CDR3 sequence is 14 residues long. V was trimmed by 6 bases and J by 4 bases, leaving 19 bases between them. CDR3 nucleotide sequence: TGCAGCGTCGCCGGGGGGGACAGGGCTTACGAGCAGTACTTC. It encodes CSVAGGDRAYEQYF.

In DNA form, the CDR3 reads TGTGCCAGCAGTGACACAGGGGTTACTGAAGCTTTCTTT. Protein product: CASSDTGVTEAFF. This chain connects TRBV6-1 to TRBJ1-1, with 7 bases lining up with TRBD1. CDR1 is MNHNS and CDR2 is SASEGT in the germline V gene. This CDR3 has 13 residues. Losses at the gene ends were 3 bases for V and 5 bases for J; bases not matched to a gene: 3.

This clone was observed once. J is TRBJ1-1 and V is TRBV19; no reliable D call. Germline values: CDR1 LNHDA, CDR2 SQIVND (reference sequence). With 0 bases removed from V and 10 bases from J, the gap between germline ends came to 12 bases. This CDR3 is 13 amino acids long. As DNA, the CDR3 is TGTGCCAGTAGTATAGATCAGCAGCGTCCAGCTTTCTTT. Its translation: CASSIDQQRPAFF.